Each of the 20 T cell receptor beta chains below was sequenced from the same sample in a study of T-cell reconstitution after alpha-beta-depleted transplantation in children. The library targeted TCRbeta and was prepared with unique molecular identifiers. TCRdb analysed the PCR reads with MiXCR anew, one entry per CDR3 protein. The sample records 800,000 to 1,000,000 distinct CDR3 sequences, under 30% being singletons. The sequencing used PBMCs, mostly from graft donor cells, collected 360 days after TCRalphabeta/CD19-depleted stem cell transplant. The source is a boy in the first two years of life who had a stem cell transplant for SCID, so the T cells may come from the graft donor.

The V gene is TRBV20-1, the J gene TRBJ2-1, with 11 bases aligning to TRBD2. Germline lookup yields CDR1 DFQATT and CDR2 SNEGSKA (reference sequence). The CDR3 covers 14 residues. Trimming at V came to 3 bases and at J to 3 bases, leaving 1 base not matched to a gene. The chain's CDR3 is CSASGTSGYNEQFF. CDR3 bases: TGCAGTGCTAGTGGGACTAGCGGCTACAATGAGCAGTTCTTC.

The sample holds a few counts of this clonotype. In DNA form, the CDR3 reads TGTGCCAGCAGTTACTCAACGGGACCCAGCTCCTACGAGCAGTACTTC. It is translated as CASSYSTGPSSYEQYF. This chain links TRBV6-5 with TRBJ2-7, with D perhaps TRBD1 or TRBD2 (5 bases each). The V and J ends lost 0 bases and 0 bases respectively, with 12 bases between them. This CDR3 comprises 16 residues. Looked up from germline, CDR1 is MNHEY and CDR2 is SVGAGI.

This clonotype turned up a few times. This rearrangement joins TRBV28 to TRBJ2-5, with 9 bases that match TRBD1. Losses at the gene ends were 1 base for V and 5 bases for J; bases not matched to a gene: 5. Germline loops: CDR1 MDHEN, CDR2 SYDVKM. The CDR3 is 15 residues long. The CDR3, as DNA: TGTGCCAGCAGTTTATTACAGGGGGCAGGGGAGACCCAGTACTTC. Its protein product is CASSLLQGAGETQYF.

The J gene is TRBJ2-5, the V gene TRBV5-1; D ambiguous. CDR1 SGHRS and CDR2 YFSETQ come from the germline V gene. The CDR3 totals 14 residues. V lost 2 bases, J lost 4 bases, and 12 bases lay in between. The CDR3 is CASSFSPSPETQYF. In DNA, the CDR3 is TGCGCCAGCAGCTTCAGCCCTTCGCCAGAGACCCAGTACTTC.

This clonotype was picked up a small number of times. CDR3 protein: CASSQVFRQVSYNEQFF. CDR3 nucleotide sequence: TGCGCCAGCAGCCAAGTCTTTCGGCAAGTCTCCTACAATGAGCAGTTCTTC. The chain carries TRBV4-1 and TRBJ2-1, with D hard to call. Per germline, CDR1 MGHRA and CDR2 YSYEKL. V lost 1 base to trimming and J lost 0 bases, with 13 bases between them. The CDR3 covers 17 residues.

This clonotype was recorded at least ten times. The chain uses TRBV2 and TRBJ2-5, with 9 bases that match TRBD1. The V gene end was trimmed by 10 bases and the J gene end by 4 bases; junction bases not matched to a gene: 19. The CDR3 consists of 17 residues. Germline V gene sequence: CDR1 SNHLY, CDR2 FYNNEI. The CDR3 bases are TGTGCCACCCTAAGCGGGACAGGGAGCCCTACAACAGAGACCCAGTACTTC. Translating it yields CATLSGTGSPTTETQYF.

Only a few counts were recorded for this clonotype. The chain joins TRBV7-4 to TRBJ2-5, with D perhaps matching TRBD1 (5 bases). Germline lookup yields CDR1 SGHVT and CDR2 SQSDAQ. The CDR3 length is 14 residues. The V end was cut by 2 bases, the J end by 5 bases, with 12 bases between. Here the CDR3 reads CASSLQQAGETQYF. The CDR3 DNA reads TGTGCCAGCAGCTTACAACAGGCCGGGGAGACCCAGTACTTC.

About this clonotype: At one boundary the junction diverges from the germline segment, which might be a read error. This rearrangement joins TRBV11-2 to TRBJ2-7; 8 nucleotides align to TRBD1. Germline values: CDR1 SGHAT, CDR2 FQNNGV. This CDR3 contains 14 residues. The CDR3 spells CASSLVRQGRHPNF. CDR3 DNA: TGTGCCAGCAGCTTAGTACGACAGGGGCGACATCCGAACTTC. The variable domain in full, with the rest retrieved from reference TRBV11-2 and TRBJ2-7, is EAGVAQSPRYKIIEKRQSVAFWCNPISGHATLYWYQQILGQGPKLLIQFQNNGVVDDSQLPKDRFSAERLKGVDSTLKIQPAKLEDSAVYLCASSLVRQGRHPNFGPGTRLTVT.

Only a few counts were recorded for this clonotype. The J gene is TRBJ2-5, the V gene TRBV12-3 or TRBV12-4; 9 bases align to TRBD2. The CDR3 is 14 amino acids. Losses at the gene ends were 7 bases for V and 5 bases for J; bases not matched to a gene: 8. CDR3 in amino acids: CASKWSGGRETQYF. In DNA form, the CDR3 reads TGTGCCAGCAAATGGAGCGGGGGGAGGGAGACCCAGTACTTC.

The chain links TRBV7-2 to TRBJ1-1; 9 bases fit TRBD1. J lost 6 bases, V lost 3 bases, and 5 bases had no gene match. CDR1 is SGHTA, CDR2 FQGNSA, per germline. CDR3 length: 14 amino acids. CDR3: CASSFRDRAAEAFF. In nucleotides, the CDR3 is TGTGCCAGCAGCTTTCGGGACAGGGCCGCTGAAGCTTTCTTT.

This chain connects TRBV3-1 to TRBJ2-5; the match to TRBD2 covers 9 bases. This CDR3 region has 16 residues. From germline, CDR1 is LGHDT and CDR2 YNNKEL (reference sequence). With 4 bases clipped from V and 5 bases from J, the junction kept 11 bases outside the gene matches. CDR3 protein: CASSLIAGAIGETQYF. The CDR3 DNA reads as TGTGCCAGCAGCCTAATAGCGGGGGCCATCGGGGAGACCCAGTACTTC.

The chain employs TRBV4-3 and TRBJ2-1, with D uncertain. Germline loops: CDR1 LGHNA, CDR2 YSLEER. This CDR3 has 19 amino acids. V dropped 0 bases and J dropped 0 bases, with 18 bases sitting between them. DNA for the CDR3: TGCGCCAGCAGCCAAGAGTCTCTTGTCTGGATCAGCTCCTACAATGAGCAGTTCTTC. Translation gives CASSQESLVWISSYNEQFF.

The rearrangement joins TRBV5-1 to TRBJ2-1; 9 bases are a match to TRBD2. CDR3 length: 17 amino acids. Germline V gene data show CDR1 as SGHRS and CDR2 as YFSETQ. J gave up 8 bases and V 0 bases, and 12 bases lay outside the gene matches. The CDR3 DNA follows: TGCGCCAGCAGCTTGGCCGGGGGCGGGGGGGCCAGCTATGAGCAGTTCTTC. It translates to CASSLAGGGGASYEQFF.

This clonotype was detected only a few times. V gene TRBV10-3 combines with J gene TRBJ2-3; TRBD2 aligns across 12 bases. V lost 4 bases and J lost 5; bases outside the gene matches: 4. Germline values: CDR1 ENHRY, CDR2 SYGVKD. This CDR3 comprises 15 residues. The CDR3: CAISGLAGGQDTQYF. In DNA form, the CDR3 reads TGTGCCATCAGTGGTCTAGCGGGGGGGCAAGATACGCAGTATTTT.

This clonotype was seen only a few times. This rearrangement joins TRBV5-1 to TRBJ2-1, with 7 nucleotides matching TRBD1. CDR3 size: 15 residues. The germline CDR1 and CDR2 sequences are SGHRS and YFSETQ. Trimming at V came to 0 bases and at J to 7 bases, leaving 7 bases not matched to a gene. CDR3 in DNA: TGCGCCAGCAGCTTGGAAGGGACAGCATCAAATGAGCAGTTCTTC. It is translated as CASSLEGTASNEQFF.

This clonotype was detected only a few times. The gene calls are TRBV6-5 and TRBJ1-5; 10 bases map to TRBD1. The CDR3 is made up of 14 amino acids. The V and J ends lost 2 bases and 8 bases, in that order; junction bases with no gene match: 3. Germline V CDR1 and CDR2: MNHEY, SVGAGI. CDR3 nucleotide sequence: TGTGCCAGCAGTTACGGGACAGGGGTGAAGCCCCAGCATTTT. Protein product: CASSYGTGVKPQHF.

This clonotype occurred a few times. The J gene is TRBJ2-3, the V gene TRBV5-1; D possibly uses TRBD1 or TRBD2 (6 bases each). The CDR3 is made up of 16 amino acids. Germline values: CDR1 SGHRS, CDR2 YFSETQ. Between the trimmed V and J ends, which lost 4 bases and 0 bases, there was a span of 15 bases. The CDR3 region has the DNA TGCGCCAGCAGCCCGCAAGGAGGGGGGAGCACAGATACGCAGTATTTT. Its translation is CASSPQGGGSTDTQYF.

A few counts support this clonotype. CDR3 in amino acids: CATSDFSGQETQYF. The CDR3 DNA is TGTGCCACCAGTGATTTCTCGGGACAAGAGACCCAGTACTTC. This chain links TRBV24-1 with TRBJ2-5; tentatively, D is TRBD2 (5 bases). V lost 1 base to trimming and J lost 2 bases, with 7 bases between them. From germline, CDR1 is KGHDR and CDR2 SFDVKD. There are 14 residues in the CDR3.

V gene TRBV15 combines with J gene TRBJ1-5; possible D gene TRBD1, 6 bases. Trimming took off 7 bases at V and 0 bases at J, with 13 bases between the two ends. Germline CDR1 reads LNHNV; CDR2 reads YYDKDF (reference sequence). The CDR3 contains 15 residues. CDR3 nucleotide sequence: TGTGCCACCACGCAGGGGCCCGATAGCAATCAGCCCCAGCATTTT. Its protein product is CATTQGPDSNQPQHF.

This chain joins TRBV20-1 and TRBJ2-1; D is uncertain. Trimming stripped 7 bases from V and 5 bases from J, with 12 bases between. The germline V gene has CDR1 DFQATT and CDR2 SNEGSKA (reference sequence). The CDR3 loop spans 12 amino acids. The CDR3 bases are TGCAGTGGGGTTGGGGAACACAATGAGCAGTTCTTC. Translation: CSGVGEHNEQFF.